This TCR beta chain was captured by sequencing in a study of blood T cell repertoires in COVID-19. Study background: PBMCs, B-cell-depleted T cells, or T cells provided the cDNA or gDNA that made up the material.

In the authors' workflow: Quantification of nucleated cells was approximated via reference gene primer amplification. Assay used: immunoSEQ multiplex PCR; TCRdb lists only in-frame clones, some missing. V and J calls and clone size follow that table, whereas D and trimming were derived from the DNA. The data show around 67,000 clones, about 70% seen once. This CDR3 contains 15 residues. CDR1 MRHNA and CDR2 SNTAGT come from the germline V gene. V lost 0 bases and J lost 3, with 9 bases in between. Material: peripheral blood. This TCR was sampled from a woman aged 70-85 years with acute or convalescent COVID-19. V is TRBV6-4 and J is TRBJ2-1; D possibly corresponds to TRBD2 (6 bases). CDR3 sequence reads: CASSDSSGVYNEQFF. The CDR3 DNA reads as TGTGCCAGCAGTGACTCTAGCGGAGTCTACAATGAGCAGTTCTTC.